The present entry profiles one T cell receptor (beta chain) with its context. This entry comes from a study of blood T cell repertoires in COVID-19. Study at large: Acute and convalescent COVID-19 samples came from the United States, Italy and Spain. The analysed material was cDNA or gDNA that came from T cells, B-cell-depleted T cells, or PBMCs.

Original processing methods: Nucleated cell number was recorded as an estimate derived from reference gene primer amplification. Libraries were prepared by immunoSEQ multiplex PCR; TCRdb keeps only in-frame clonotypes and omits some of them. V and J calls and clone size are given by that table; D and trimming were obtained from the DNA. The profile shows under 95,000 clones, 75% to 85% of them singletons. The source is a woman older than 75 with acute or convalescent COVID-19. The source material was peripheral blood.

The CDR3 sequence is CAWSQITSGYSSYNEQFF. CDR3 in DNA: TGTGCCTGGAGTCAAATCACTAGCGGGTATAGCTCCTACAATGAGCAGTTCTTC. The chain employs TRBV30 and TRBJ2-1; 9 nucleotides agree with TRBD2. The CDR3 has 18 amino acids. Germline loops: CDR1 GTSNPN, CDR2 SVGIG (reference sequence). V lost 2 bases, J lost 0 bases, and 11 bases stayed unmatched.